The clone carrying this TCR beta chain was recorded many times. At one end, the junction sequence differs from germline, possibly due to a read error. PBMCs numbering at least 6 million were isolated per sample. The data originate from a study of blood T cells in healthy people across ages. Germline CDR1 is SGHAT and CDR2 is FQNNGV. This CDR3 has 14 residues. Next came a second PCR, run for roughly 6 to 11 cycles, which used a sample-barcoded 5' primer along with a J-beta primer mix. MiXCR was run by TCRdb on the 5' RACE reads, yielding one entry per CDR3 protein. The sample comprises under 1,100,000 distinct CDR3 sequences, around 25% of which are singletons, and around 0.7% rests with the top ten. This same sample was also taken into another study, of T cells of mothers and their children. Turning to that study: The donors comprised about 6 children and their three healthy Caucasian mothers. Among related mother-child pairs, overlap was slightly higher than in unrelated pairs, though not significantly.

This receptor was taken from a girl aged 2 to 9 in good health. The gene calls are TRBV11-2 and TRBJ2-3; tentatively, D is TRBD1 or TRBD2 (5 bases each). Sequences were obtained from blood. The chain's CDR3 is CASSFGASTDTQYF. CDR3 sequence (DNA): TGTGCCAGCAGCTTCGGGGCGAGCACCGATACGCAGTATTTT.